The entry that follows covers one TCR beta chain sequence. The data belong to a study of blood T cell repertoires in COVID-19. Looking at the study overall: Samples representing acute and convalescent COVID-19 were sourced from the United States, Italy and Spain.

The assay was immunoSEQ multiplex PCR, and TCRdb's table has in-frame clones only and misses some. The sample lists 150,000 to 200,000 clones; more than 90% were seen once. Sequenced material: peripheral blood. The TCR sequence derives from a man in his 60s with active or convalescent COVID-19.

The CDR3: CASSNGQGATLEKLFF. DNA of the CDR3: TGTGCCAGCAGCAACGGACAGGGGGCCACCCTAGAAAAACTGTTTTTT. The gene calls are TRBV28 and TRBJ1-4; 11 bases line up with TRBD1. CDR1 and CDR2 from the germline V gene are MDHEN and SYDVKM. With 6 bases clipped from V and 8 bases from J, the junction kept 11 bases outside the gene matches. The CDR3 is 16 amino acids.